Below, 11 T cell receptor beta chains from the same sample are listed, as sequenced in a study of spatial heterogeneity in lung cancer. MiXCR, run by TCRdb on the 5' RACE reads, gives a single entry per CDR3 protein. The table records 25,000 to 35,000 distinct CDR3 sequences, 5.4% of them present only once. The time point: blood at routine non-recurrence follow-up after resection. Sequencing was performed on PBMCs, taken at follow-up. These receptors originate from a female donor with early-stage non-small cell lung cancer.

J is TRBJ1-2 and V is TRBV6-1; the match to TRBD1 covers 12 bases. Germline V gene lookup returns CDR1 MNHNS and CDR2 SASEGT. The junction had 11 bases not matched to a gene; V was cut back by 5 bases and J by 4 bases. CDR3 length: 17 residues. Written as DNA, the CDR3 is TGTGCCAGCAGTCCCTGGAGGGACAGGGGGCTTGGCTATGGCTACACCTTC. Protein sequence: CASSPWRDRGLGYGYTF.

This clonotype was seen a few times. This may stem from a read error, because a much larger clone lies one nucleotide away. The CDR3 DNA reads as TGTGCCACCAGCAGAGATTTTATCGGGGGACGCACAGATACGCAGTATTTT. Amino acids: CATSRDFIGGRTDTQYF. This sequence joins TRBV15 and TRBJ2-3, with D tentatively TRBD2 (6 bases). Trimming stripped 0 bases from V and 1 base from J, with 14 bases between. Germline V gives CDR1 LNHNV, CDR2 YYDKDF (reference sequence). The CDR3 is 17 residues long.

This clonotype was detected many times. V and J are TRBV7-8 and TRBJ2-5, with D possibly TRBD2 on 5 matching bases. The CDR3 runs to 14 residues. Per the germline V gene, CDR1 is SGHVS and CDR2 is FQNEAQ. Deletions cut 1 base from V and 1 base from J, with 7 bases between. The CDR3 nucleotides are TGTGCCAGCAGCTTAGGGAGCGGCCAAGAGACCCAGTACTTC. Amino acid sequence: CASSLGSGQETQYF.

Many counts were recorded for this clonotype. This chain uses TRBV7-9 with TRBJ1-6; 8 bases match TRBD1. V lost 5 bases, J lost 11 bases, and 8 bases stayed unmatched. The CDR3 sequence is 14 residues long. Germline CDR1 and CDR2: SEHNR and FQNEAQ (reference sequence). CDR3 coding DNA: TGTGCCAGCAGCGCCGGGACAGGTCGGACACCCCTCCACTTT. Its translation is CASSAGTGRTPLHF.

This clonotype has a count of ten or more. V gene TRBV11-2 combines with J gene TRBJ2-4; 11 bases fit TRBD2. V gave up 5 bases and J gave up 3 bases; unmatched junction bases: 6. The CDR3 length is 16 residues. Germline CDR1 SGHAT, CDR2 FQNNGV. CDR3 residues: CASSLTSGGDKNIQYF. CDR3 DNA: TGTGCCAGCAGCCTTACTAGCGGGGGAGACAAAAACATTCAGTACTTC. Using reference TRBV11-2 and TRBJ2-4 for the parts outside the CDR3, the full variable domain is EAGVAQSPRYKIIEKRQSVAFWCNPISGHATLYWYQQILGQGPKLLIQFQNNGVVDDSQLPKDRFSAERLKGVDSTLKIQPAKLEDSAVYLCASSLTSGGDKNIQYFGAGTRLSVL.

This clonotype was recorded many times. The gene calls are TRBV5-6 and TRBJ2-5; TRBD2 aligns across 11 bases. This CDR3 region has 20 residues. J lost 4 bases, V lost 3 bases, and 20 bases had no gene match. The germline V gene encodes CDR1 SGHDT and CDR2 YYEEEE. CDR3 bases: TGTGCCAGCAGCTGGTGGCTAGCGGGGGGACCGATCGAAGGGGCAGAGACCCAGTACTTC. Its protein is CASSWWLAGGPIEGAETQYF. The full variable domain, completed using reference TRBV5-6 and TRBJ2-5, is DAGVTQSPTHLIKTRGQQVTLRCSPKSGHDTVSWYQQALGQGPQFIFQYYEEEERQRGNFPDRFSGHQFPNYSSELNVNALLLGDSALYLCASSWWLAGGPIEGAETQYFGPGTRLLVL.

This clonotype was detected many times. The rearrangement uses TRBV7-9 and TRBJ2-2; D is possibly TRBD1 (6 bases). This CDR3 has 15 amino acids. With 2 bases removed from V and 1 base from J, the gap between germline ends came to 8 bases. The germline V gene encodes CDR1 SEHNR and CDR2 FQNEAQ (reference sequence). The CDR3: CASSLPTGNTGELFF. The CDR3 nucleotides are TGTGCCAGCAGCTTACCGACAGGGAACACCGGGGAGCTGTTTTTT.

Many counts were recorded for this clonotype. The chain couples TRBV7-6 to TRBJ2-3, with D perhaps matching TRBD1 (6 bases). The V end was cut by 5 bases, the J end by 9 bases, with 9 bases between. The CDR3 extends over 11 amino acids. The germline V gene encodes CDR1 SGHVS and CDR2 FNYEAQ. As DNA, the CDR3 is TGTGCCAGCAGCGAGGGGGTGACGCAGTATTTT. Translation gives CASSEGVTQYF.

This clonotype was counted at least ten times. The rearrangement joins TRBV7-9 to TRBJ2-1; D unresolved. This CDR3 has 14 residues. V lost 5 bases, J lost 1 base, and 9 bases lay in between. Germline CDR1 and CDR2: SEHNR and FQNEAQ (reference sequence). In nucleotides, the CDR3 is TGTGCCAGCAGCGGGGTCCAGTCCTACAATGAGCAGTTCTTC. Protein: CASSGVQSYNEQFF.

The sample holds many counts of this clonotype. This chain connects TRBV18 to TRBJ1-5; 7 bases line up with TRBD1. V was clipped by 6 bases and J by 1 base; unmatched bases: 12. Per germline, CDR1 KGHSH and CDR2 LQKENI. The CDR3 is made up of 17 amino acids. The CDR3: CASSPGLLQGSNQPQHF. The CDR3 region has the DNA TGTGCCAGCTCGCCCGGACTGTTACAGGGGAGCAATCAGCCCCAGCATTTT.

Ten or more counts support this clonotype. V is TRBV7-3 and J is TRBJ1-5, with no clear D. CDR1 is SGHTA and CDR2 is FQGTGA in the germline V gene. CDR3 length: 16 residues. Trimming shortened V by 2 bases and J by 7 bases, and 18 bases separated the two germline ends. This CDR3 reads CASSLEWMKRKQPQHF. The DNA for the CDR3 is TGTGCCAGCAGCTTAGAGTGGATGAAGAGGAAGCAGCCCCAGCATTTT. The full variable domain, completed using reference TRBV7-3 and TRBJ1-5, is GAGVSQTPSNKVTEKGKYVELRCDPISGHTALYWYRQSLGQGPEFLIYFQGTGAADDSGLPNDRFFAVRPEGSVSTLKIQRTERGDSAVYLCASSLEWMKRKQPQHFGDGTRLSIL.